This paragraph reports one T cell receptor (beta chain). Its antigen remains unidentified. Profiling relied on immunoSEQ multiplex PCR, and the TCRdb table lists in-frame clones only, not all of them. The sample holds 600,000 to 750,000 clones; 72% are singletons and the top ten take under 2%. The data stem from a study of shared clonotypes between healthy human individuals. Study-wide results and limits: Among donors, sharing of clonotypes was expected to be affected by sequencing depth.

The CD4+ fraction was divided into a CD45RA+ naive subset and a CD45RA-negative memory subset. The sample was memory CD4+ T cells sorted from blood. Specified subset: CD45RA-negative fraction. The TCR sequence derives from a woman between 25 and 40 years old in good health.

The CDR3 DNA reads as TGTGCCAGCTCACCAGTCGAGACAGAATTACTGCCCCAGCATTTT. It yields the protein CASSPVETELLPQHF. The chain joins TRBV18 to TRBJ1-5, with D maybe TRBD1 (5 bases). Germline values: CDR1 KGHSH, CDR2 LQKENI. The CDR3 extends over 15 amino acids. The V gene lost 2 bases and the J gene lost 9 bases, with 17 bases spanning the gap.